A single sample is the source of the 9 T cell receptor beta chains below, sequenced in a study of graft-versus-host responses after intestinal transplantation. Assay: immunoSEQ multiplex PCR; the TCRdb copy retains only in-frame clones and omits some. The data hold 29,000 or so clones, with over 60% observed a single time. Intraepithelial and lamina propria lymphocytes were released after the graft tissue was processed. Sequenced material: ileum tissue, taken 98 days after intestinal transplantation. These receptors came from a human patient who received an intestinal transplant, so some T cells may come from the graft donor.

V and J are TRBV5-1 and TRBJ1-4; D unresolved. Trimming shortened V by 0 bases and J by 4 bases, and 13 bases separated the two germline ends. CDR3 length: 16 amino acids. Germline V gene data show CDR1 as SGHRS and CDR2 as YFSETQ. CDR3 DNA sequence: TGCGCCAGCAGCTTGGCCCGACTTACTAATAATGAAAAACTGTTTTTT. Amino acids: CASSLARLTNNEKLFF.

The chain links TRBV9 to TRBJ2-2; TRBD2 matches 9 bases. From germline, CDR1 is SGDLS and CDR2 YYNGEE. The V segment lost 0 bases and the J segment 7 bases; nucleotides outside the gene matches: 7. The CDR3 is 16 residues long. In nucleotides, the CDR3 is TGTGCCAGCAGCGTAGACGCGGGGGGGCCGAGCGGGGAGCTGTTTTTT. This encodes CASSVDAGGPSGELFF.

The chain carries TRBV7-8 and TRBJ2-1, with 8 bases aligning to TRBD2. Germline CDR1 reads SGHVS; CDR2 reads FQNEAQ. The CDR3 extends over 14 amino acids. Trimming cost V 2 bases and J 5 bases; bases outside gene matches: 2. Here the CDR3 DNA reads TGTGCCAGCAGCTTACCGGGACTAGACAATGAGCAGTTCTTC. It encodes CASSLPGLDNEQFF. Full variable domain (remainder filled in from reference TRBV7-8 and TRBJ2-1): GAGVSQSPRYKVAKRGQDVALRCDPISGHVSLFWYQQALGQGPEFLTYFQNEAQLDKSGLPSDRFFAERPEGSVSTLKIQRTQQEDSAVYLCASSLPGLDNEQFFGPGTRLTVL.

The chain links TRBV29-1 to TRBJ2-5, with a possible D match to TRBD1 (6 bases). CDR3 size: 13 residues. Germline V gene lookup returns CDR1 SQVTM and CDR2 ANQGSEA. V was trimmed by 3 bases and J by 5 bases, leaving 13 bases between them. CDR3 region: CSVDEGVKETQYF. The CDR3 DNA sequence: TGCAGCGTTGATGAGGGGGTAAAGGAGACCCAGTACTTC.

V is TRBV5-6 and J is TRBJ1-1, with unresolved D. The V and J ends lost 0 bases and 1 base respectively, with 7 bases between them. The CDR3 length is 14 residues. Germline assignment: CDR1 SGHDT and CDR2 YYEEEE. In DNA form, the CDR3 reads TGTGCCAGCAGCTTGGCATCCAAGAACACTGAAGCTTTCTTT. This translates into CASSLASKNTEAFF.

The J gene is TRBJ1-2, the V gene TRBV6-5; possible D gene TRBD1, 6 bases. Trimming took 6 bases from V and 6 from J, leaving 17 bases between them. CDR1 MNHEY and CDR2 SVGAGI come from the germline V gene. The CDR3 loop spans 14 amino acids. The CDR3 sequence is CASRAKQGRHGYTF. The CDR3 region has the DNA TGTGCCAGCAGAGCCAAACAGGGAAGGCATGGCTACACCTTC.

The chain has TRBV2 and TRBJ1-5; 9 bases map to TRBD1. V lost 3 bases, J lost 4 bases, and 4 bases stayed unmatched. The CDR3 covers 15 residues. CDR1 and CDR2 (germline): SNHLY, FYNNEI. CDR3 nucleotides: TGTGCCAGCAGTGAGAGGACAGGGGCGAATCAGCCCCAGCATTTT. Protein: CASSERTGANQPQHF.

The V and J genes are TRBV5-1 and TRBJ2-1, with D possibly being TRBD1 (5 bases). Germline V CDR1 and CDR2: SGHRS, YFSETQ. V lost 0 bases, J lost 0 bases, and 7 bases lay in between. This CDR3 has 15 amino acids. The CDR3 DNA reads as TGCGCCAGCAGCTTGGACCAGGGCTCCTACAATGAGCAGTTCTTC. Residues: CASSLDQGSYNEQFF.

The V call is TRBV4-2, the J call TRBJ2-5; D is undetermined. Germline V gene lookup returns CDR1 LGHNA and CDR2 YNFKEQ. V shed 0 bases and J shed 1 base, with 9 bases lying between them. This CDR3 has 15 amino acids. The DNA of the CDR3 is TGTGCCAGCAGCCAAGAAAGGGTAGGCCAAGAGACCCAGTACTTC. Protein sequence: CASSQERVGQETQYF.